This TCR beta chain is drawn from a study of cytomegalovirus exposure and HLA in healthy donors. Study-wide background: Earlier, approximately 180 million T cells were analyzed, and some 120 million unique TCR beta sequences were found among them.

The primer mix had 60 Vbeta and 13 Jbeta primers. Profiled with immunoSEQ multiplex PCR; TCRdb holds only in-frame clones, not every one. The sample contains 160,000 or so clones, around three quarters of which appear only once. CDR1 and CDR2 (germline): MNHEY, SMNVEV (reference sequence). V shed 0 bases and J 5 bases; nucleotides not matched to a gene: 5. The CDR3 loop spans 16 amino acids. The genes are TRBV27 and TRBJ2-5, with 11 bases lining up with TRBD2. This clonotype was obtained from a man in his forties in good health and CMV-seronegative. Sequencing input: PBMCs. The CDR3 DNA is TGTGCCAGCAGTTTATCTAGCGGGAGGGCCGGGGAGACCCAGTACTTC. Residues: CASSLSSGRAGETQYF.